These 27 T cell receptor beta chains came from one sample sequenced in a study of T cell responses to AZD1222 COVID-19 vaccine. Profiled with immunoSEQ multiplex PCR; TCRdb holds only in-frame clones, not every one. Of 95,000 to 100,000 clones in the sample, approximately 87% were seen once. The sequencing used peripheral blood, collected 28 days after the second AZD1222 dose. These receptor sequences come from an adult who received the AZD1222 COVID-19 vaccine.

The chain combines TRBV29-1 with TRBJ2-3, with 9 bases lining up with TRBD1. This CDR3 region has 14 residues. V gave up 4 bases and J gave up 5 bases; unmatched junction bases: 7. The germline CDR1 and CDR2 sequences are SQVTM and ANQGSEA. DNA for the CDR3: TGCAGCGTTGGGGACAGGGTAACAAGAGATACGCAGTATTTT. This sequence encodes CSVGDRVTRDTQYF.

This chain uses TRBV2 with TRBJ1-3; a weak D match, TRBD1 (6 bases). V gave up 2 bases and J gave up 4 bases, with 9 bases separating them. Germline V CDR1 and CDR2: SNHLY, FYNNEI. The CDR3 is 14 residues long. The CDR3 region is CASSESRGGNTIYF. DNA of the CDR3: TGTGCCAGCAGTGAATCCAGGGGCGGAAACACCATATATTTT.

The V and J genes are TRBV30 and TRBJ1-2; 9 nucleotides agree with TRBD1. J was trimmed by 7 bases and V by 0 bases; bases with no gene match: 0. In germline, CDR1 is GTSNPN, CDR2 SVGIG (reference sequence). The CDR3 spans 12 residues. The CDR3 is CAWSVQGAGYTF. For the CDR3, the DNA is TGTGCCTGGAGTGTACAGGGGGCTGGCTACACCTTC. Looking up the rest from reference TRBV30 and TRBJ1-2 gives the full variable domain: SQTIHQWPATLVQPVGSPLSLECTVEGTSNPNLYWYRQAAGRGLQLLFYSVGIGQISSEVPQNLSASRPQDRQFILSSKKLLLSDSGFYLCAWSVQGAGYTFGSGTRLTVV.

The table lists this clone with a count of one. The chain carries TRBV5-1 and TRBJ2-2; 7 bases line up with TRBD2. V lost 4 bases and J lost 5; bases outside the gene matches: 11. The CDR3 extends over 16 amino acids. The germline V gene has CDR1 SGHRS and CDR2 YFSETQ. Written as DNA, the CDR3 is TGCGCCAGCAGCGAGGCCCCCGCGGGAGCTACCGGGGAGCTGTTTTTT. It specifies CASSEAPAGATGELFF.

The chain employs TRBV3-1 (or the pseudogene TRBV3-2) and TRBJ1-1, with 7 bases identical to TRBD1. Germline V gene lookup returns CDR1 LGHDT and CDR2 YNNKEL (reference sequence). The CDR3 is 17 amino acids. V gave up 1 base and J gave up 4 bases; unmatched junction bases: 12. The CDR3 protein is CASSQVGGGVQGTEAFF. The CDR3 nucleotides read TGTGCCAGCAGCCAAGTAGGGGGCGGGGTTCAGGGCACTGAAGCTTTCTTT.

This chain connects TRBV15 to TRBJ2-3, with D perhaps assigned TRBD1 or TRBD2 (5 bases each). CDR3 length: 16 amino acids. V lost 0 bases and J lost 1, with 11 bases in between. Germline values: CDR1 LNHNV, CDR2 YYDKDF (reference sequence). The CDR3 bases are TGTGCCACCAGCAGAGATGGGACGGCTGGCACAGATACGCAGTATTTT. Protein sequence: CATSRDGTAGTDTQYF.

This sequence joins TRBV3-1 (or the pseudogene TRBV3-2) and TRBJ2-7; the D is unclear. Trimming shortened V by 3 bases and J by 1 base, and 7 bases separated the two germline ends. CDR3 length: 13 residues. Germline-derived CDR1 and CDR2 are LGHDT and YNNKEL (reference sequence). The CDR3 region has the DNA TGTGCCAGCAGCCATCAATCTTCCTACGAGCAGTACTTC. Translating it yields CASSHQSSYEQYF.

DNA of the CDR3: TGTGCCAGCAGTACCCAACATGGGATGATAATTGAAGCTTTCTTT. Protein product: CASSTQHGMIIEAFF. The rearrangement links TRBV28 to TRBJ1-1, with D hard to call. This CDR3 contains 15 residues. Germline V gene lookup returns CDR1 MDHEN and CDR2 SYDVKM. V was pared by 5 bases and J by 7 bases, with 20 bases between.

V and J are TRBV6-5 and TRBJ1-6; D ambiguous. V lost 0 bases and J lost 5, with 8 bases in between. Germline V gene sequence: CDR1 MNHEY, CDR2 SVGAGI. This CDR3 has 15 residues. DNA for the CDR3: TGTGCCAGCAGTTACTCTCCAGCTGATAATTCACCCCTCCACTTT. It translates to CASSYSPADNSPLHF.

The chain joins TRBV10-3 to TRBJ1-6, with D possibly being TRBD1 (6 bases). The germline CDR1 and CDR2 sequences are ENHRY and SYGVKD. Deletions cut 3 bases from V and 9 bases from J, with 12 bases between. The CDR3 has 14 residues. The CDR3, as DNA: TGTGCCATCAGTGAAGGACAGTCAGGTTCACCCCTCCACTTT. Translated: CAISEGQSGSPLHF.

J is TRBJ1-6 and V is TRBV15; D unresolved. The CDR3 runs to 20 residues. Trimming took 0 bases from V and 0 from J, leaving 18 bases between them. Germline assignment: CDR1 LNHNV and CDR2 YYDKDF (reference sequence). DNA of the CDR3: TGTGCCACCAGCAGAGACCCTACTGTGACATTTAGCTCCTATAATTCACCCCTCCACTTT. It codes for CATSRDPTVTFSSYNSPLHF.

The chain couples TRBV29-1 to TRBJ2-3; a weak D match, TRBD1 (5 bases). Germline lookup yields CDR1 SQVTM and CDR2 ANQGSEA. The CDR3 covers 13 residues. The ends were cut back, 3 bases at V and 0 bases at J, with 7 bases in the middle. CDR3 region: CSVDQGSTDTQYF. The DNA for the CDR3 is TGCAGCGTTGATCAGGGAAGCACAGATACGCAGTATTTT.

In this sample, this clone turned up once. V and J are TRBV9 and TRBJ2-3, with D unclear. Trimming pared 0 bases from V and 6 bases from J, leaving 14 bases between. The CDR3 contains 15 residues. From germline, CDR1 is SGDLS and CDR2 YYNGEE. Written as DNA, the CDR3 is TGTGCCAGCAGCGTAGGCGTTACTGGTCGGGATACGCAGTATTTT. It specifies CASSVGVTGRDTQYF. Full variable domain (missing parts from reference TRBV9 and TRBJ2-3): DSGVTQTPKHLITATGQRVTLRCSPRSGDLSVYWYQQSLDQGLQFLIQYYNGEERAKGNILERFSAQQFPDLHSELNLSSLELGDSALYFCASSVGVTGRDTQYFGPGTRLTVL.

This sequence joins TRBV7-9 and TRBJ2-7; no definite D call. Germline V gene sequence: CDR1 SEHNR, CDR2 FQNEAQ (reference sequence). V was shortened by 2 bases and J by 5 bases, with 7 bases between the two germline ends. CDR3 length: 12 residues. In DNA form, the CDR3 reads TGTGCCAGCAGCTTAACCAGTCACGAGCAGTACTTC. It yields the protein CASSLTSHEQYF.

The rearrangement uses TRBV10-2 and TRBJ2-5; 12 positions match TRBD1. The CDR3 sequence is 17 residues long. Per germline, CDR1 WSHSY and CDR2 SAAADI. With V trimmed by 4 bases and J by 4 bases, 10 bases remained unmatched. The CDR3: CASSAGTGGVMTETQYF. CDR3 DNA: TGCGCCAGCAGTGCCGGGACAGGGGGCGTTATGACAGAGACCCAGTACTTC.

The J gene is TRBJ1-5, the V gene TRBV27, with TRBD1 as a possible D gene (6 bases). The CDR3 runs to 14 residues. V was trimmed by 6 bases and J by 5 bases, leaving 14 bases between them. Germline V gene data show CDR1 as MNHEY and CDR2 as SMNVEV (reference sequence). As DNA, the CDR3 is TGTGCCAGCAGACCACAGGGTACCGATCAGCCCCAGCATTTT. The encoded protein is CASRPQGTDQPQHF.

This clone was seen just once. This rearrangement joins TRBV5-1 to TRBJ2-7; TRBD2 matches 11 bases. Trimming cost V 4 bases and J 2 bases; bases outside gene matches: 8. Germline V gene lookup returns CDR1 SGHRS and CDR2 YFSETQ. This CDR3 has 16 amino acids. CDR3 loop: CASSLSTSGATYEQYF. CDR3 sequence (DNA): TGCGCCAGCAGCCTGTCGACTAGCGGGGCAACCTACGAGCAGTACTTC.

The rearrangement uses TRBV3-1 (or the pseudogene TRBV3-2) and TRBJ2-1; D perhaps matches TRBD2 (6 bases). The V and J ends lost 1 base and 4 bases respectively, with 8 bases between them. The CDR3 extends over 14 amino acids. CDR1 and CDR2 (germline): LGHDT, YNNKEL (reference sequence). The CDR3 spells CASSQAGVYNEQFF. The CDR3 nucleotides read TGTGCCAGCAGCCAAGCGGGAGTTTACAATGAGCAGTTCTTC.

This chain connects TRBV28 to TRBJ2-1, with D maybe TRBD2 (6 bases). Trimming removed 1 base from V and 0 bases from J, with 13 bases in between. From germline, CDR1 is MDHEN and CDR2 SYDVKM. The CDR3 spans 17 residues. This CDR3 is CASSLSAGLRSYNEQFF. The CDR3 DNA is TGTGCCAGCAGTTTATCGGCCGGACTACGCTCCTACAATGAGCAGTTCTTC.

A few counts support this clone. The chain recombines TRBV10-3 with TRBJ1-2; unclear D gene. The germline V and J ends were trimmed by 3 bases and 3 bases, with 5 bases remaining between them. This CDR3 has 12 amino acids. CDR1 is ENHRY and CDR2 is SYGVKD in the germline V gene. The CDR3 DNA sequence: TGTGCCATCAGTGAAGGGTACTATGGCTACACCTTC. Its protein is CAISEGYYGYTF.

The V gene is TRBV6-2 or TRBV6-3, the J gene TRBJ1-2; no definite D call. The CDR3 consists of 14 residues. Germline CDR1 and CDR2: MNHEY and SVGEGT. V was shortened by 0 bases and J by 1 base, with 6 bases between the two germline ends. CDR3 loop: CASSYSRNNYGYTF. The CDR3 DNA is TGTGCCAGCAGTTACTCGAGAAATAACTATGGCTACACCTTC.

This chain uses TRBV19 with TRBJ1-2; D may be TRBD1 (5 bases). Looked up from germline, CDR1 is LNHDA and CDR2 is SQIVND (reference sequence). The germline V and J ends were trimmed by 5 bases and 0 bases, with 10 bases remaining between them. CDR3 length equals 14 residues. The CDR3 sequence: CASSPDISNYGYTF. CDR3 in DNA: TGTGCCAGTAGTCCGGACATTTCTAACTATGGCTACACCTTC.

The DNA of the CDR3 is TGTGCCAGCAGGATGGACGCACGGGCGTTGACCGGGGAGCTGTTTTTT. It yields the protein CASRMDARALTGELFF. The chain has TRBV28 and TRBJ2-2, with no clear D. The germline V gene has CDR1 MDHEN and CDR2 SYDVKM. V dropped 6 bases and J dropped 5 bases, with 19 bases sitting between them. The CDR3 spans 16 residues.

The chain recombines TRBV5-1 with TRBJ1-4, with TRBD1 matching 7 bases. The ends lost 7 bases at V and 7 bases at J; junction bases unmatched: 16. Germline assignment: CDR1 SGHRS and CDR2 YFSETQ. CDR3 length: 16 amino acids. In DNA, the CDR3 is TGCGCCAGCGGAAGACAGGGTTCTGGTATAGGTGAAAAACTGTTTTTT. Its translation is CASGRQGSGIGEKLFF.

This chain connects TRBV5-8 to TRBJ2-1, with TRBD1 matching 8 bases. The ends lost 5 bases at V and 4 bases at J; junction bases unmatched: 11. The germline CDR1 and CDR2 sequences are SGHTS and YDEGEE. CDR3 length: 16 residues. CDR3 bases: TGTGCCAGCAGACCCCGACAGGGGCCGGGGTACAATGAGCAGTTCTTC. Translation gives CASRPRQGPGYNEQFF. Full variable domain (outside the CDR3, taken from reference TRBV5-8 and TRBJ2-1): EAGVTQSPTHLIKTRGQQATLRCSPISGHTSVYWYQQALGLGLQFLLWYDEGEERNRGNFPPRFSGRQFPNYSSELNVNALELEDSALYLCASRPRQGPGYNEQFFGPGTRLTVL.

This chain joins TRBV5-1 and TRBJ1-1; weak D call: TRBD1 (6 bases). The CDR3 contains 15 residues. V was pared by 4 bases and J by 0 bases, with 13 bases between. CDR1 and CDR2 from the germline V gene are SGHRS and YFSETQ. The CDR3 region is CASSLTGLMNTEAFF. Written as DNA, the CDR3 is TGCGCCAGCAGCCTAACAGGGCTTATGAACACTGAAGCTTTCTTT.

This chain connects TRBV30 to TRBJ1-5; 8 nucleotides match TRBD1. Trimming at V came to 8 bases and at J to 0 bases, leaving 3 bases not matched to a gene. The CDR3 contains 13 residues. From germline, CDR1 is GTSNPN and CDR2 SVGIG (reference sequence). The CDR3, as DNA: TGTGCCCCCGGACAGGGTAGCAATCAGCCCCAGCATTTT. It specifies CAPGQGSNQPQHF. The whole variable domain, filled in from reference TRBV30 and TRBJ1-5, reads SQTIHQWPATLVQPVGSPLSLECTVEGTSNPNLYWYRQAAGRGLQLLFYSVGIGQISSEVPQNLSASRPQDRQFILSSKKLLLSDSGFYLCAPGQGSNQPQHFGDGTRLSIL.